The rows below give T cell receptor beta chains drawn from one sample of a study of identical twins. Each CDR3 protein is one row after TCRdb ran MiXCR on the 5' RACE reads. The top ten hold approximately 8.9% of the sample, which has about 340,000 distinct CDR3 sequences, 9% to 10% seen once. The sequenced material came from naive T cells sorted from blood. These receptors all come from a woman between 50 and 59 years old in good health. The CDR3 runs from the conserved cysteine through the conserved F or W. A D gene is named only where the DNA matches it firmly. Not every row has a clone size; where given, it reads once, few, many or a size class.

len: 11; abundance: many; v_gene: TRBV18; j_gene: TRBJ1-2; d_gene: TRBD1; CDR3nt: TGTGCCAGCTCAGGGACAGGGGTCGCCACCTTC; CDR3aa: CASSGTGVATF
len: 10; abundance: many; v_gene: TRBV20-1; j_gene: TRBJ2-1; d_gene: -; CDR3nt: TGCAGTGCTAGCTTCCAGCAGCAGTTCTTC; CDR3aa: CSASFQQQFF
len: 16; abundance: -; v_gene: TRBV4-1; j_gene: TRBJ2-5; d_gene: -; CDR3nt: TGCGCCAGCAGCCAGATGGTACAGACGTACCAAGAGACCCAGTACTTC; CDR3aa: CASSQMVQTYQETQYF
len: 14; abundance: many; v_gene: TRBV7-7; j_gene: TRBJ2-2; d_gene: TRBD1; CDR3nt: TGTGCCAGCGGACGACAGGGAACGGCCGGGGAGCTGTTTTTT; CDR3aa: CASGRQGTAGELFF
len: 14; abundance: few; v_gene: TRBV4-1; j_gene: TRBJ2-1; d_gene: TRBD2; CDR3nt: TGCGCCAGCAGCCAACCGGGAGGTGGCAATGAGCAGTTCTTC; CDR3aa: CASSQPGGGNEQFF
len: 13; abundance: many; v_gene: TRBV12-3/TRBV12-4; j_gene: TRBJ1-5; d_gene: -; CDR3nt: TGTGCCACCCGGGGGGGGGCAAATCAGCCCCAGCATTTT; CDR3aa: CATRGGANQPQHF
len: 17; abundance: -; v_gene: TRBV13; j_gene: TRBJ2-3; d_gene: TRBD2; CDR3nt: TGTGCCAGCAGCCAGACTAGCGGGAGTCTAAACGCAGATACGCAGTATTTT; CDR3aa: CASSQTSGSLNADTQYF
len: 14; abundance: many; v_gene: TRBV5-1; j_gene: TRBJ2-2; d_gene: -; CDR3nt: TGCGCCAGCAGGGAACAGGGACCAGCCGGGGAGCTGTTTTTT; CDR3aa: CASREQGPAGELFF
len: 15; abundance: many; v_gene: TRBV27; j_gene: TRBJ1-6; d_gene: -; CDR3nt: TGTGCCAGCAGTCCCTCGACAGTCCGGAATTCACCCCTCCACTTT; CDR3aa: CASSPSTVRNSPLHF
len: 11; abundance: many; v_gene: TRBV24-1; j_gene: TRBJ2-5; d_gene: -; CDR3nt: TGTGCCACCAGTGATTTGAAGCCCCAGTACTTC; CDR3aa: CATSDLKPQYF
len: 12; abundance: many; v_gene: TRBV13; j_gene: TRBJ2-1; d_gene: -; CDR3nt: TGTGCCAGCAGCGCCGATGATAATGAGCAGTTCTTC; CDR3aa: CASSADDNEQFF
len: 16; abundance: few; v_gene: TRBV5-1; j_gene: TRBJ2-1; d_gene: TRBD2; CDR3nt: TGCGCCAGCAGCCCCCCGGGACTAGCGGCCTACAATGAGCAGTTCTTC; CDR3aa: CASSPPGLAAYNEQFF
len: 15; abundance: many; v_gene: TRBV5-6; j_gene: TRBJ2-2; d_gene: TRBD2; CDR3nt: TGTGCCAGCAGCTTGACTAGCGGGAGTTTCGGGGAGCTGTTTTTT; CDR3aa: CASSLTSGSFGELFF
len: 16; abundance: few; v_gene: TRBV3-1; j_gene: TRBJ2-2; d_gene: TRBD2; CDR3nt: TGTGCCAGCAGCCAAGTAGCGGGGATTAACACCGGGGAGCTGTTTTTT; CDR3aa: CASSQVAGINTGELFF
len: 15; abundance: many; v_gene: TRBV5-1; j_gene: TRBJ2-2; d_gene: TRBD1; CDR3nt: TGCGCCAGCAGCTTGGTTGGGACAGACACCGGGGAGCTGTTTTTT; CDR3aa: CASSLVGTDTGELFF
len: 12; abundance: many; v_gene: TRBV28; j_gene: TRBJ2-3; d_gene: -; CDR3nt: TGTGCCAGCAGTTTTACTACAGGGACGCAGTATTTT; CDR3aa: CASSFTTGTQYF
len: 16; abundance: few; v_gene: TRBV5-4; j_gene: TRBJ2-3; d_gene: TRBD2; CDR3nt: TGTGCCAGCAGCTCAGGCGCCGGGACTAGCCCAGATACGCAGTATTTT; CDR3aa: CASSSGAGTSPDTQYF
len: 12; abundance: many; v_gene: TRBV6-6; j_gene: TRBJ1-1; d_gene: -; CDR3nt: TGTGCCACCGCGGACAGAACCCCTGAAGCGGTCTTT; CDR3aa: CATADRTPEAVF
len: 16; abundance: many; v_gene: TRBV11-2; j_gene: TRBJ2-1; d_gene: TRBD2; CDR3nt: TGTGCCAGCAGCATGAGACTAGCGGGAGTGGTAAATGAGCAGTTCTTC; CDR3aa: CASSMRLAGVVNEQFF
len: 14; abundance: few; v_gene: TRBV3-1; j_gene: TRBJ2-1; d_gene: TRBD2; CDR3nt: TGTGCCAGCAGCCAAGTAGCGGGAGTTGGGGAGCAGTTCTTC; CDR3aa: CASSQVAGVGEQFF
len: 13; abundance: few; v_gene: TRBV24-1; j_gene: TRBJ1-1; d_gene: -; CDR3nt: TGTGCCACCAGTGATTTTGGGAACCCTGAAGCCTTCTTT; CDR3aa: CATSDFGNPEAFF
len: 11; abundance: few; v_gene: TRBV5-1; j_gene: TRBJ2-3; d_gene: -; CDR3nt: TGCGCCAGCATGTCCACAGATACGCAGTATTTT; CDR3aa: CASMSTDTQYF
len: 17; abundance: many; v_gene: TRBV10-3; j_gene: TRBJ2-1; d_gene: TRBD1; CDR3nt: TGTGCCATCAGTACACCCGACCCCGGGACAGGGCTCAATGAGCAGTTCTTC; CDR3aa: CAISTPDPGTGLNEQFF
len: 15; abundance: many; v_gene: TRBV10-3; j_gene: TRBJ2-5; d_gene: -; CDR3nt: TGTGCCATCAGTGAGTCGACAGGCCGGTCAGAGACCCAGTACTTC; CDR3aa: CAISESTGRSETQYF
len: 12; abundance: many; v_gene: TRBV29-1; j_gene: TRBJ2-3; d_gene: -; CDR3nt: TGCAGCGAGGACAGTAGCACAGATACGCAGTATTTT; CDR3aa: CSEDSSTDTQYF
len: 14; abundance: many; v_gene: TRBV12-3/TRBV12-4; j_gene: TRBJ2-2; d_gene: TRBD1; CDR3nt: TGTGCCAGCGGCCGGGACAGGGGCCCCGGGGAGCTGTTTTTT; CDR3aa: CASGRDRGPGELFF
len: 15; abundance: many; v_gene: TRBV13; j_gene: TRBJ1-1; d_gene: -; CDR3nt: TGTGCCAGCAGCTTGGTGGGCGGGACGCACACTGAAGCTTTCTTT; CDR3aa: CASSLVGGTHTEAFF
len: 17; abundance: -; v_gene: TRBV20-1; j_gene: TRBJ2-1; d_gene: -; CDR3nt: TGCAGTGCTAGAGATGAGAGGGATAGACAGCACAACAATGAGCAGTTCTTC; CDR3aa: CSARDERDRQHNNEQFF
len: 13; abundance: many; v_gene: TRBV10-2; j_gene: TRBJ1-1; d_gene: -; CDR3nt: TGCGCCAGCAGTGTTTTGAAGGATAATGAAGCTTTCTTT; CDR3aa: CASSVLKDNEAFF
len: 14; abundance: many; v_gene: TRBV12-3/TRBV12-4; j_gene: TRBJ1-5; d_gene: -; CDR3nt: TGTGCCAGCAGTTTAACAGGGATGGGTCAGCCCCAGCATTTT; CDR3aa: CASSLTGMGQPQHF
len: 13; abundance: -; v_gene: TRBV12-3/TRBV12-4; j_gene: TRBJ1-5; d_gene: -; CDR3nt: TGTGCCAGCAGCAACCAACAGTATCAGCCCCAGCATTTT; CDR3aa: CASSNQQYQPQHF
len: 16; abundance: -; v_gene: TRBV5-1; j_gene: TRBJ2-2; d_gene: TRBD2; CDR3nt: TGCGCCAGCAGTTACACCTGGACTAGCGGGACCGGGGAGCTGTTTTTT; CDR3aa: CASSYTWTSGTGELFF
len: 15; abundance: -; v_gene: TRBV2; j_gene: TRBJ2-1; d_gene: -; CDR3nt: TGTGCCAGCAGATCGCGAACTAGGGAGTACAATGAGCAGTTCTTC; CDR3aa: CASRSRTREYNEQFF
len: 15; abundance: few; v_gene: TRBV20-1; j_gene: TRBJ2-1; d_gene: TRBD2; CDR3nt: TGCAGTGCTAGAGATCTAGCGGGACCCTACAATGAGCAGTTCTTC; CDR3aa: CSARDLAGPYNEQFF
len: 14; abundance: -; v_gene: TRBV10-2; j_gene: TRBJ2-2; d_gene: -; CDR3nt: TGCGCCAGCACACGGGGGCGGGAGACCGGGGAGCTGTTTTTT; CDR3aa: CASTRGRETGELFF